This T cell receptor (beta chain) was sequenced during a study of identical twins. This clonotype was counted only a few times. MiXCR was run by TCRdb on the 5' RACE reads, yielding one entry per CDR3 protein. Of fewer than 900,000 distinct CDR3 sequences detected, around 21% appear once; the ten largest clones hold 4% to 5.5%. The donor group consisted entirely of healthy Caucasians. The CDR3 has 13 residues. Trimming stripped 10 bases from V and 4 bases from J, with 13 bases between. Germline V gives CDR1 ENHRY, CDR2 SYGVKD. A further study also used this sample, focusing on T cells expressing NK-cell markers. From that second work: Obtained from sorted CD3+CD56+NKG2C+, CD3+CD56+NKG2C- and CD3+CD56-NKG2C+ T cells were the TCR beta repertoires. Five or six of the donors carried dominant NKG2C+ clonotypes that took up 1.0-7.0% of their CD8+ T cells.

The chain recombines TRBV10-3 with TRBJ2-2, with D uncertain. The source is a woman under 30 in good health. Specimen: PBMCs. The DNA for the CDR3 is TGTGCCACCGGGTCGCGAAGCACCGGGGAGCTGTTTTTT. Its protein product is CATGSRSTGELFF.